What follows is one TCR beta chain and its context. No antigen is known for it. No per-base quality is available; no much larger clone lies one base away. CDR1 and CDR2, looked up from the germline V gene, are SGHAT and FQNNGV. Its CDR3 holds 16 amino acids, cysteine through phenylalanine. The read is trimmed to its CDR3 DNA, 48 bases read in frame from base 1. V is cut back by 5 bases and J by 4 bases, with 11 bases in the junction unmatched. To prepare the library, the immunoSEQ multiplex PCR assay was applied. Turning to the authors' computational methods: Repertoires were summarized by richness and clonality, and significantly expanded and contracted clones were identified between pre- and post-therapy samples. TCRdb mirrors the immuneACCESS table, restricted to in-frame sequences. Some clones are absent from its copies; in checked studies, under half trace to an unresolved V gene, and the reason for the others is unknown. The DNA was the basis for D and trimming; V, J and clone size are from that table. This sample lists about 8,100 clones; roughly 83% were detected once. Jointly, the top ten make up 6.5% to 8% of the sample.

The time point label, as the study defines it: at surgical resection after neoadjuvant nivolumab +/- ipilimumab. Samples came from the phase 2 randomized NEOSTAR trial, which tested neoadjuvant nivolumab or nivolumab plus ipilimumab followed by surgery in operable NSCLC. Uninvolved lung adjacent to the tumor was collected at resection and used as a matched non-tumor comparison for the TCR repertoires of resected tumors. The data belong to a study of neoadjuvant nivolumab and ipilimumab in lung cancer (dated by TCRdb to about 2020). Notes on the research overall: Nivolumab was given at 3 mg/kg intravenously on days 1, 15 and 29, and the combination arm added ipilimumab 1 mg/kg on day 1 only. The primary trial endpoint was the major pathologic response (MPR) rate in the intention-to-treat population in each study arm. Of the 40 to 45 patients with operable NSCLC treated in the trial, some 23 were randomized to nivolumab monotherapy and some 21 to nivolumab plus ipilimumab. TCR repertoires in pretherapy (baseline) peripheral blood were compared with TCR repertoires in tumors resected at surgery after neoadjuvant immune checkpoint blockade. Matched pretherapy and resected tumor pairs were analyzed from seven patients, of whom four had been treated with nivolumab and three with nivolumab plus ipilimumab. General study outcomes and caveats: From pretherapy to surgery, tumor T-cell richness and clonality went up in three of three dual-therapy tumors, versus only two of four nivolumab-treated tumors. TCR sequencing was performed in a small number of samples. Compared with tumor-adjacent uninvolved lung, resected tumors had greater TCR richness and clonality, and increases showed up in more of the dual-therapy-treated tumors. A positive correlation was observed between pretherapy blood TCR richness and richness in tumors resected after neoadjuvant therapy (Spearman R = 0.82). No significant correlation was found between TCR clonality and pathologic tumor regression, and only one major-pathologic-response sample was available for the clonality analysis.

Sequenced here: adjacent normal lung tissue, sampled after neoadjuvant nivolumab, alone or with ipilimumab, at or shortly before surgery. This sequence uses TRBV11-2 and TRBJ2-7, and 10 bases in between align with TRBD2. The TCR originated in an adult with non-small cell lung cancer. CDR3 loop: CASSLLRGLARYEQYF. The DNA sequence is given as TGTGCCAGCAGCCTACTTAGGGGACTAGCGCGTTACGAGCAGTACTTC.